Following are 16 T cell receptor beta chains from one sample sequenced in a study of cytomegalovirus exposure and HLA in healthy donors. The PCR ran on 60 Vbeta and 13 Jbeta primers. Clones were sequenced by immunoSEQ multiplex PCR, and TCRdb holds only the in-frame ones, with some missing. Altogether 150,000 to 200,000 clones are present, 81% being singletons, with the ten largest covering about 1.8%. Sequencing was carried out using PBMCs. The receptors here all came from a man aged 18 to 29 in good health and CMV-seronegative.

The CDR3 loop reads CASSLETSGRHHSYEQYF. CDR3 nucleotide sequence: TGTGCCAGCAGCTTAGAAACTAGCGGGAGGCACCACTCCTACGAGCAGTACTTC. J is TRBJ2-7 and V is TRBV11-2; 12 bases line up with TRBD2. The length of the CDR3 is 18 residues. The V gene end was trimmed by 0 bases and the J gene end by 0 bases; junction bases not matched to a gene: 6. In germline, CDR1 is SGHAT, CDR2 FQNNGV.

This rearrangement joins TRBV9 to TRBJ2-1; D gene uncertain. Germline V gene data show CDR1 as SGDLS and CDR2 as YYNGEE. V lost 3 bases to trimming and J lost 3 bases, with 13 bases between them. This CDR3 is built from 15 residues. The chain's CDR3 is CASSESLDFYNEQFF. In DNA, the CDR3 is TGTGCCAGCAGCGAGAGTTTAGATTTCTACAATGAGCAGTTCTTC. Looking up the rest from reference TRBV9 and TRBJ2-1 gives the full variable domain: DSGVTQTPKHLITATGQRVTLRCSPRSGDLSVYWYQQSLDQGLQFLIQYYNGEERAKGNILERFSAQQFPDLHSELNLSSLELGDSALYFCASSESLDFYNEQFFGPGTRLTVL.

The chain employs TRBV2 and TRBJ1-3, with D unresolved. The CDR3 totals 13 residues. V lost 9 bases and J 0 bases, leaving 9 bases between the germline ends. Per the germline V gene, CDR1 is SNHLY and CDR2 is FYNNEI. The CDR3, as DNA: TGTGCCAGTCTCCGAGACTCTGGAAACACCATATATTTT. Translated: CASLRDSGNTIYF.

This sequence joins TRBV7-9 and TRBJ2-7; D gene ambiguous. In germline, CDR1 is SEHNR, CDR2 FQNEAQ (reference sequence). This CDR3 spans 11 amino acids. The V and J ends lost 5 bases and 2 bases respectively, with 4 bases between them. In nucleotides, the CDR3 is TGTGCCAGCAGCGTAACCTACGAGCAGTACTTC. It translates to CASSVTYEQYF.

This CDR3 reads CASSLIAGGPYEQYF. The DNA of the CDR3 is TGTGCCAGCAGCTTAATAGCGGGAGGGCCCTACGAGCAGTACTTC. This chain joins TRBV7-2 and TRBJ2-7, with 11 bases identical to TRBD2. Germline lookup yields CDR1 SGHTA and CDR2 FQGNSA. V trimming: 2 bases; J trimming: 2 bases; junction bases outside the gene matches: 2. The CDR3 has 15 residues.

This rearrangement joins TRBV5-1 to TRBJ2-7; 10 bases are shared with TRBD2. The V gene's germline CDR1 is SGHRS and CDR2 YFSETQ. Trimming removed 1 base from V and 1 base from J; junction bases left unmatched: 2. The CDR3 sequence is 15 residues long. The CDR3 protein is CASSLRAGGSYEQYF. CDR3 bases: TGCGCCAGCAGCTTGCGAGCGGGGGGGTCCTACGAGCAGTACTTC.

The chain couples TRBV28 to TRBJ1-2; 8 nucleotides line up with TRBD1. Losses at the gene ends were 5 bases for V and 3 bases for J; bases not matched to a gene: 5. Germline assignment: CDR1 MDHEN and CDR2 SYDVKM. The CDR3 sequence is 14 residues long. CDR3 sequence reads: CASSEGQVHYGYTF. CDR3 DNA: TGTGCCAGCAGTGAGGGACAGGTCCACTATGGCTACACCTTC.

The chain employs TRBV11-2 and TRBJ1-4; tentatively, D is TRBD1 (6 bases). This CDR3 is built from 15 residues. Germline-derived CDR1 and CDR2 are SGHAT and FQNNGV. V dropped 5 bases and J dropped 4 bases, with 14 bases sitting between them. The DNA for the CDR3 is TGTGCCAGCAGCCGTAGGGGGAAGGATAATGAAAAACTGTTTTTT. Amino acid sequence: CASSRRGKDNEKLFF. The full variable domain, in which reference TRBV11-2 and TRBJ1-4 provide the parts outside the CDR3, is EAGVAQSPRYKIIEKRQSVAFWCNPISGHATLYWYQQILGQGPKLLIQFQNNGVVDDSQLPKDRFSAERLKGVDSTLKIQPAKLEDSAVYLCASSRRGKDNEKLFFGSGTQLSVL.

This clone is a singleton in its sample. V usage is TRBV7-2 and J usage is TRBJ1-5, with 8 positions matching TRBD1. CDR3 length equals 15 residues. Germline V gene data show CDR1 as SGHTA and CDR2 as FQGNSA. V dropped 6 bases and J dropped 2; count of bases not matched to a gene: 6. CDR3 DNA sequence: TGTGCCAGCAGAACAATGGGACAGGGCAATCAGCCCCAGCATTTT. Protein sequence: CASRTMGQGNQPQHF.

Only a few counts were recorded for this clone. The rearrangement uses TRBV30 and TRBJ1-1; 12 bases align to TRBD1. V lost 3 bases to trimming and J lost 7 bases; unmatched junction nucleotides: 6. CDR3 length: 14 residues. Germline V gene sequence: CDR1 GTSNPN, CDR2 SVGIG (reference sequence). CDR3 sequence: CAWSAGTGGSEAFF. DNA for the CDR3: TGTGCCTGGAGCGCGGGGACAGGGGGCAGTGAAGCTTTCTTT. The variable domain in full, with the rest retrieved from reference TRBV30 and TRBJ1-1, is SQTIHQWPATLVQPVGSPLSLECTVEGTSNPNLYWYRQAAGRGLQLLFYSVGIGQISSEVPQNLSASRPQDRQFILSSKKLLLSDSGFYLCAWSAGTGGSEAFFGQGTRLTVV.

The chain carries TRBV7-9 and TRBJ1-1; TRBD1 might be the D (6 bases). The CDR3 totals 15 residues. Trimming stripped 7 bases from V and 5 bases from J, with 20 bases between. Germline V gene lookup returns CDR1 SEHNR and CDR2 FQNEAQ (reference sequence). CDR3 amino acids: CASMPLGGRGTEAFF. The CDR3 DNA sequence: TGTGCCAGCATGCCTTTGGGGGGGCGAGGGACTGAAGCTTTCTTT.

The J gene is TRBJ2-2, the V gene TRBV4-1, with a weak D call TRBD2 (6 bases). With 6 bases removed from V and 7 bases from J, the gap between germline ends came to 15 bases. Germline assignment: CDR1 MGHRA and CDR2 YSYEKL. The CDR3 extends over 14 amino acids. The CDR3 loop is CASREGSVGGELFF. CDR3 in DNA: TGCGCCAGCAGGGAGGGTAGCGTCGGCGGGGAGCTGTTTTTT.

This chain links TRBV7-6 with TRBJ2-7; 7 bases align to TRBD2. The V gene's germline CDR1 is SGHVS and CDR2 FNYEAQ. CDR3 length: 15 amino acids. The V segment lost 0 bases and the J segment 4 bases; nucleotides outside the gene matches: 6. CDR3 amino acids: CASSLALPGRYEQYF. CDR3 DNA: TGTGCCAGCAGCTTAGCTTTACCCGGGAGGTACGAGCAGTACTTC.

CDR3 DNA sequence: TGCGCCAGCAGCCAGGGGACTAGCGGTTACTACGAGCAGTACTTC. Translated: CASSQGTSGYYEQYF. This chain connects TRBV4-3 to TRBJ2-7; TRBD2 matches 11 bases. V shed 3 bases, J shed 3 bases, and the junction held 4 bases outside the gene matches. The CDR3 has 15 residues. Germline lookup yields CDR1 LGHNA and CDR2 YSLEER.

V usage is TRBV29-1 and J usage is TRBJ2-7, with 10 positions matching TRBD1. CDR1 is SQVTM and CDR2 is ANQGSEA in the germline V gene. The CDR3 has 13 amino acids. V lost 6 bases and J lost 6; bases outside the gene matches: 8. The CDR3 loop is CSVCRDRGGEQYF. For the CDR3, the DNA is TGCAGCGTGTGCAGGGACAGGGGAGGCGAGCAGTACTTC.

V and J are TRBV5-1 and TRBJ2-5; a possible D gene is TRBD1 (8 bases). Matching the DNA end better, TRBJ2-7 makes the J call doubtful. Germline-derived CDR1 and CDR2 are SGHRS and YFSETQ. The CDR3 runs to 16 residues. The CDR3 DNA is TGCGCCAGCAGCTTGATGGGAGGGACAGGACTATACGAGCAGTACTTC. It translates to CASSLMGGTGLYEQYF.